This T cell receptor (beta chain) was sequenced for a study of T cell repertoires in cytomegalovirus infection (dated by TCRdb to between 2018 and 2021). In terms of the full investigation: Donor HLA type was relevant to the analysis, because carriage of CMV infection together with the matching HLA type was indicated by public TCR beta signatures.

Sequenced using an Illumina HiSeq 1500. TCRdb reworked the public reads: Q25 trimming with fastp, MiXCR clone assembly, productive beta chains retained. Rows merge per CDR3 protein into single entries with the most common DNA and genes. This sample holds around 530,000 distinct CDR3 sequences; approximately 26% were observed only once. Clones ranked in the top ten supply over 10% of the sample. V is cut by 4 bases and J by 2 bases, and the space between the germline ends is 12 bases. The CDR3 numbers 15 residues from cysteine through phenylalanine. The sequence is cut down to CDR3 DNA, 45 bases in frame from base 1. CDR1 and CDR2 are read off the germline V gene (reference sequence) as SGHNT and YYREEE. Concerning this clonotype: Its antigen specificity is not known. No qualities accompany the bases; no much larger clone lies one base away.

Study-level results and caveats: In both this cohort and an independent cohort of some 350 donors, the cumulative frequency of public TCR beta family members distinguished carriers of CMV infection plus the relevant HLA type. The ex vivo response was dominated by HLA-C-restricted CMV-specific TCR beta clonotypes, which also provided the single most frequent clonotype in two of eight donors.

Recombination connected TRBV5-4 to TRBJ2-2, with the D call perhaps TRBD1 or TRBD2, each one matching 5 bases. This clonotype was obtained from a human donor in good health (CMV status not recorded). Some clones in this sample may be carry-over from other donors' samples. The sequencing input was PBMCs. The CDR3 has the sequence CASSRDDKNTGELFF. The nucleotide sequence is given as TGTGCCAGCAGCCGGGACGACAAAAACACCGGGGAGCTGTTTTTT.